This T cell receptor beta chain was retrieved from a study of blood T cell repertoires in COVID-19. Study in general: The study drew acute and convalescent COVID-19 samples from the United States, Italy and Spain. T cells, B-cell-depleted T cells, or PBMCs supplied cDNA or gDNA.

V shed 3 bases and J shed 4 bases, with 13 bases lying between them. The CDR3 is 13 residues long. Looked up from germline, CDR1 is DFQATT and CDR2 is SNEGSKA (reference sequence). In the original workflow: Cell counts per sample came from amplifying reference gene primers. Sequencing used immunoSEQ multiplex PCR; TCRdb keeps in-frame clones, though not all of them. V and J calls and clone size come straight from that table; D and trimming were deduced from the DNA. The sample has about 230,000 clones, 75% to 90% seen once. V gene TRBV20-1 combines with J gene TRBJ2-7, with a weak D call TRBD2 (6 bases). Sequencing used peripheral blood. This receptor was obtained from a woman aged 65 to 85 with active or convalescent COVID-19. The CDR3 region has the DNA TGCAGTGCTAGTTCCGGGACTCCTTACGAGCAGTACTTC. This translates into CSASSGTPYEQYF.